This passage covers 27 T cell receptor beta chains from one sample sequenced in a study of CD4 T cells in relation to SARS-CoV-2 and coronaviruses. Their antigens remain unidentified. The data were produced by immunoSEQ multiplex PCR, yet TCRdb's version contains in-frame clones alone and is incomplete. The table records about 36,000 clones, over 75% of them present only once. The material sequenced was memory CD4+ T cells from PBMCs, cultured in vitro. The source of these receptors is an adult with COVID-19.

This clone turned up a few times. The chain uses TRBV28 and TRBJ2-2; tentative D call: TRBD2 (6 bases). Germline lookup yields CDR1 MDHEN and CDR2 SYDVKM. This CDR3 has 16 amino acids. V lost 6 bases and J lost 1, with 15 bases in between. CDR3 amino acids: CASSLGRGGNTGELFF. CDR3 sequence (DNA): TGTGCCAGCAGCCTGGGGCGGGGCGGGAACACCGGGGAGCTGTTTTTT.

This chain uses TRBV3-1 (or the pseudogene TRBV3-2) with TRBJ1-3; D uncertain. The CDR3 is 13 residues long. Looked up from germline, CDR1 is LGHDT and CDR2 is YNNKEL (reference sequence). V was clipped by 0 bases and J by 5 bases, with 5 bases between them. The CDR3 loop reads CASSQDRRNTIYF. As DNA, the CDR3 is TGTGCCAGCAGCCAAGATCGAAGAAACACCATATATTTT.

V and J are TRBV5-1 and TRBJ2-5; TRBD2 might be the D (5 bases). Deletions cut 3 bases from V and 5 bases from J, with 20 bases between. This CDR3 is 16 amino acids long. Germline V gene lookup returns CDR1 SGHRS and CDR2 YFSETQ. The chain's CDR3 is CASSSSRTGGRETQYF. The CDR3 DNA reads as TGCGCCAGCAGCTCGTCCCGGACTGGAGGTCGGGAGACCCAGTACTTC.

CDR3 region: CASSLGGRRQETQYF. In DNA form, the CDR3 reads TGTGCCAGCAGCTTAGGGGGACGACGTCAAGAGACCCAGTACTTC. The J gene is TRBJ2-5, the V gene TRBV11-2; either TRBD1 or TRBD2 may supply D (5 bases each). This CDR3 has 15 amino acids. Trimming left V 1 base short and J 2 bases short, with 11 bases between. Germline CDR1 reads SGHAT; CDR2 reads FQNNGV.

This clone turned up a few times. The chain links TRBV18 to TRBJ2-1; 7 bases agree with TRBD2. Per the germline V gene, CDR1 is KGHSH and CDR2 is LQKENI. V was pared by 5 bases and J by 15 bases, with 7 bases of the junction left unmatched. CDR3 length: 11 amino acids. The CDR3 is CASSAGGSGFF. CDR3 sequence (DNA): TGTGCCAGCTCAGCCGGGGGGAGCGGGTTCTTC.

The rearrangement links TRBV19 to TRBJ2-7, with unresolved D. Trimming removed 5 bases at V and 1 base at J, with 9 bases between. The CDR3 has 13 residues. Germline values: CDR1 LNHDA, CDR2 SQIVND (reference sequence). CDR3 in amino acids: CASSGSRSYEQYF. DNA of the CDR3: TGTGCCAGTAGTGGGTCCCGTTCCTACGAGCAGTACTTC.

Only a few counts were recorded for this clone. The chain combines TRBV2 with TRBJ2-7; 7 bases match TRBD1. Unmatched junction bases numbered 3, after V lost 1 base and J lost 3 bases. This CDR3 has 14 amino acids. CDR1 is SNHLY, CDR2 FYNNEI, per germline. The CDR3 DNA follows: TGTGCCAGCAGTGAAGGGGGACAGTTCTACGAGCAGTACTTC. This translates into CASSEGGQFYEQYF.

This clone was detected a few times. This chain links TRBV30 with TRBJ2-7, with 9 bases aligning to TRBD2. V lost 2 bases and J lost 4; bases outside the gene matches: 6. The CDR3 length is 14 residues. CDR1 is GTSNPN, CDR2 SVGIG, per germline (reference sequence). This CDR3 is CAWSPATSGYEQYF. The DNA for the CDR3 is TGTGCCTGGAGTCCGGCGACTAGCGGTTACGAGCAGTACTTC.

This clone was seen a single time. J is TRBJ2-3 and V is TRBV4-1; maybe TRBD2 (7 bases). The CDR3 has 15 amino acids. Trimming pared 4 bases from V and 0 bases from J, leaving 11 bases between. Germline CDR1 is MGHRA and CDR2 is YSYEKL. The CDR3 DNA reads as TGCGCCAGCAGCCGGGGGGGGGCTAGCACAGATACGCAGTATTTT. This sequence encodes CASSRGGASTDTQYF.

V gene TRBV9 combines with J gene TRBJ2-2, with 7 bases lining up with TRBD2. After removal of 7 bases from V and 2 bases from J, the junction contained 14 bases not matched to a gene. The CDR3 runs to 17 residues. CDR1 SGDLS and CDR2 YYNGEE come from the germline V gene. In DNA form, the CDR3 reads TGTGCCAGCCAGAACCGCCGGGCGGGAGACAACACCGGGGAGCTGTTTTTT. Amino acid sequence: CASQNRRAGDNTGELFF.

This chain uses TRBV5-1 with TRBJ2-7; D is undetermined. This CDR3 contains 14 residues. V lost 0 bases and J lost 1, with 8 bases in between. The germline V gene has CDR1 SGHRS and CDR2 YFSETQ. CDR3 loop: CASSLGGRSYEQYF. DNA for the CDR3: TGCGCCAGCAGCTTGGGCGGCAGGTCCTACGAGCAGTACTTC.

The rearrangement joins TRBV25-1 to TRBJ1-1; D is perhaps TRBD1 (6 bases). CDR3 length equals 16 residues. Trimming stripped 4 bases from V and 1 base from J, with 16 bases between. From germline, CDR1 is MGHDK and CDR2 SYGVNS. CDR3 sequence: CASSVGGGLRNTEAFF. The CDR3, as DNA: TGTGCCAGCAGTGTAGGGGGTGGTTTAAGGAACACTGAAGCTTTCTTT.

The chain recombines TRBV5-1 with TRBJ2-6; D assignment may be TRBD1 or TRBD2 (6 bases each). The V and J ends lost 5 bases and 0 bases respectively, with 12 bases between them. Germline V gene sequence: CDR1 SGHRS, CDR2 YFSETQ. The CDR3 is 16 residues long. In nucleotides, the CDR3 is TGCGCCAGCAGGAGGGGGGAGGACTCTGGGGCCAACGTCCTGACTTTC. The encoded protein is CASRRGEDSGANVLTF.

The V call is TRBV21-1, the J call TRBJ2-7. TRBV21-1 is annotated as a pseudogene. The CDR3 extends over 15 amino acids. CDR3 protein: CASSKPRNEAYEQYF. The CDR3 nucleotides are TGTGCCAGCAGCAAACCAAGAAATGAAGCCTACGAGCAGTACTTC.

CDR3 sequence (DNA): TGTGCCAGCAGTTTAGAGGGGGTTAGAAACACTGAAGCTTTCTTT. Translating it yields CASSLEGVRNTEAFF. The chain employs TRBV6-5 and TRBJ1-1, with D perhaps TRBD1 (6 bases). With 4 bases removed from V and 2 bases from J, the gap between germline ends came to 14 bases. The CDR3 runs 15 residues. Germline-derived CDR1 and CDR2 are MNHEY and SVGAGI.

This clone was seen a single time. CDR3 nucleotide sequence: TGTGCCAGCAGTGAAACAGGGTGGAACTATGGCTACACCTTC. This codes for CASSETGWNYGYTF. The chain joins TRBV6-1 to TRBJ1-2; TRBD1 is a possible D gene (6 bases). The V and J ends lost 2 bases and 2 bases respectively, with 9 bases between them. Germline assignment: CDR1 MNHNS and CDR2 SASEGT. This CDR3 has 14 residues.

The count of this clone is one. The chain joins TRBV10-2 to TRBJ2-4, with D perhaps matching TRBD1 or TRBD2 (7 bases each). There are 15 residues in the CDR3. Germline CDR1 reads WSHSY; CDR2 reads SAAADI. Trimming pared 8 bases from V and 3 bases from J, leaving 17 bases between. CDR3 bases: TGCGCCAGCTTGGGAGGGGGCGCGGGCAAAAACATTCAGTACTTC. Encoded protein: CASLGGGAGKNIQYF.

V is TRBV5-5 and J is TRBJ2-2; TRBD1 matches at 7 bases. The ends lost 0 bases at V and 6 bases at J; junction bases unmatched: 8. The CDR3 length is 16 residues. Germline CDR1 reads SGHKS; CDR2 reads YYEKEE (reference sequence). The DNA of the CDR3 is TGTGCCAGCAGCTTGGGAGGGGGCGCCTTTGCCGGGGAGCTGTTTTTT. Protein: CASSLGGGAFAGELFF. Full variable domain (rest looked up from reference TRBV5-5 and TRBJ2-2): DAGVTQSPTHLIKTRGQQVTLRCSPISGHKSVSWYQQVLGQGPQFIFQYYEKEERGRGNFPDRFSARQFPNYSSELNVNALLLGDSALYLCASSLGGGAFAGELFFGEGSRLTVL.

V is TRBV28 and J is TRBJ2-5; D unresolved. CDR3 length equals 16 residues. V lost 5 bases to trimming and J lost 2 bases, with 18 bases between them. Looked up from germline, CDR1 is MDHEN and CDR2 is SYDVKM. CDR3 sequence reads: CASSPPDGLGQETQYF. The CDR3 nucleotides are TGTGCCAGCAGTCCCCCTGACGGGTTGGGTCAAGAGACCCAGTACTTC.

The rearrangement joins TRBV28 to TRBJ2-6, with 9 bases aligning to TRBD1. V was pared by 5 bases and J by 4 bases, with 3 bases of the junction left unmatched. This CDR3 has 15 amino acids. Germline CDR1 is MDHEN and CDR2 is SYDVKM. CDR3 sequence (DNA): TGTGCCAGCAGTACACAGGGGGCCGGGGCCAACGTCCTGACTTTC. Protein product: CASSTQGAGANVLTF. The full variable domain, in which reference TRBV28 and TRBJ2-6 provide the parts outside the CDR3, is DVKVTQSSRYLVKRTGEKVFLECVQDMDHENMFWYRQDPGLGLRLIYFSYDVKMKEKGDIPEGYSVSREKKERFSLILESASTNQTSMYLCASSTQGAGANVLTFGAGSRLTVL.

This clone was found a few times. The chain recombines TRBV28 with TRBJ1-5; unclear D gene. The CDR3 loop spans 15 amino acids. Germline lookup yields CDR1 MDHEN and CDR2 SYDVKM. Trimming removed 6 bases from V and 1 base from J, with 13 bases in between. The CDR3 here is CASSEGLYSNQPQHF. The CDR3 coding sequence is TGTGCCAGCAGCGAGGGCCTTTACAGCAATCAGCCCCAGCATTTT.

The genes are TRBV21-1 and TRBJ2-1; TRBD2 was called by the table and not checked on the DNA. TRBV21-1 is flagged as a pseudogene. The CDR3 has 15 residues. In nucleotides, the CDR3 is TGTGCCAGCAGCAAAGCGCTCCGCGGGAGGGAAGAGCAGTTCTTC. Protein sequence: CASSKALRGREEQFF.

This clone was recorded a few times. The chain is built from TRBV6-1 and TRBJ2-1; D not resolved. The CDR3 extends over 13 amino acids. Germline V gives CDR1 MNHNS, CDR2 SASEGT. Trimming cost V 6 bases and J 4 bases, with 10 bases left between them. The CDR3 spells CASSPLRYNEQFF. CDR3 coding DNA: TGTGCCAGCAGCCCACTAAGATACAATGAGCAGTTCTTC.

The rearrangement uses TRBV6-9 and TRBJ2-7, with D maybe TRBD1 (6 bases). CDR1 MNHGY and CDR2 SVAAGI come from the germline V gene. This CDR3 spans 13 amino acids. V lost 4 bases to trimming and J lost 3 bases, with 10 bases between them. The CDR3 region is CASSSGEGYEQYF. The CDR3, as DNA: TGTGCCAGCAGTTCAGGGGAAGGCTACGAGCAGTACTTC.

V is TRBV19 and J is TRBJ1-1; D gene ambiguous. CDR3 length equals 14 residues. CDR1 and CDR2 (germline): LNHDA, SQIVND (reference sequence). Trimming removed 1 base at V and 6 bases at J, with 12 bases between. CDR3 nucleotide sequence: TGTGCCAGTAGTATAGTTGGCGATAGGGCTGAAGCTTTCTTT. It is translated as CASSIVGDRAEAFF.

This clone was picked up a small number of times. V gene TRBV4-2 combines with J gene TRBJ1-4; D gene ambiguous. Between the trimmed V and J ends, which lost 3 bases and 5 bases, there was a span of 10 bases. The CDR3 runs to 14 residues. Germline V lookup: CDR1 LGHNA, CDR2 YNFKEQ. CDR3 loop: CASSQEQSNEKLFF. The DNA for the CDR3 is TGTGCCAGCAGCCAGGAACAGTCCAATGAAAAACTGTTTTTT.

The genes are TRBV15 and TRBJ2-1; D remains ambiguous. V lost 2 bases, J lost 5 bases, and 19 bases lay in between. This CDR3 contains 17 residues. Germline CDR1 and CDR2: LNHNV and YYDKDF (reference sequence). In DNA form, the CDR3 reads TGTGCCACCAGCAGAAGGGTCCTCAGGTCGCTTAACAATGAGCAGTTCTTC. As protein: CATSRRVLRSLNNEQFF.